This T cell receptor (beta chain) derives from a study of cytomegalovirus exposure and HLA in healthy donors. The PCR had 60 Vbeta and 13 Jbeta primers. The assay was immunoSEQ multiplex PCR, and TCRdb's table has in-frame clones only and misses some. The sample yields 100,000 or so clones, approximately 80% seen once. CDR1 and CDR2 from the germline V gene are SGHRS and YFSETQ. V shed 4 bases and J 5 bases; nucleotides not matched to a gene: 10. This CDR3 has 16 residues. Sequenced input: PBMCs. The TCR originated in a female donor in good health and CMV-seropositive. The J gene is TRBJ1-4, the V gene TRBV5-1; the match to TRBD1 covers 8 bases. The CDR3 spells CASSMGQALSNEKLFF. CDR3 coding DNA: TGCGCCAGCAGCATGGGACAGGCGCTTTCCAATGAAAAACTGTTTTTT.